This TCR beta chain appears in the sequencing data of a study of CDR3 diversity in severe acne (dated by TCRdb to between 2018 and 2021). The library was produced with PCR. The sequencer was an Illumina HiSeq 2000. In TCRdb, the public reads were trimmed at Q25 with fastp and aligned with MiXCR, with productive beta chains retained. Each record represents a unique CDR3 protein, reported with the most common genes and DNA among its rows. The sample contains 89,000 or so distinct CDR3 sequences, 45% to 55% of them found a single time. Roughly a tenth of the sample rests with the top ten. Of note for this clonotype: There is no known antigen for this receptor. Base qualities are not recorded, but no much larger clone differs from it by a single base.

Sequencing used blood. The receptor was derived from a male donor in good health, serving as a control.

This receptor carries the CDR3 CASSPQGLAVSYEQYF. The DNA is as follows: TGTGCCAGCAGCCCACAGGGACTAGCGGTATCCTACGAGCAGTACTTC. This receptor chain uses TRBV7-9 and TRBJ2-7, with TRBD2 matching 11 junction bases. The CDR3 contains 16 residues, cysteine and phenylalanine counted. Only the CDR3 region is kept as DNA, spanning 48 bases read in frame from base 1. The V end gives up 5 bases and the J end 1 base, leaving 7 bases in the junction not matched to a gene. CDR1 and CDR2 are read off the germline V gene (reference sequence) as SEHNR and FQNEAQ. Supplemented by the reference TRBV7-9 and TRBJ2-7 proteins around the CDR3, the complete variable domain is DTGVSQNPRHKITKRGQNVTFRCDPISEHNRLYWYRQTLGQGPEFLTYFQNEAQLEKSRLLSDRFSAERPKGSFSTLEIQRTEQGDSAMYLCASSPQGLAVSYEQYFGPGTRLTVT.